These 25 T cell receptor beta chains share one sample of origin, sequenced in a study of blood T cell repertoires in COVID-19. Assay used: immunoSEQ multiplex PCR; TCRdb lists only in-frame clones, some missing. The profile shows 50,000 to 65,000 clones, roughly 76% of them singletons. Sequenced material: peripheral blood. These receptors all come from a woman in her fifties or sixties with acute or convalescent COVID-19.

The V gene is TRBV2, the J gene TRBJ2-1, with TRBD2 matching 9 bases. With 7 bases clipped from V and 6 bases from J, the junction kept 10 bases outside the gene matches. The CDR3 sequence is 15 residues long. Per germline, CDR1 SNHLY and CDR2 FYNNEI. The CDR3: CASKTGTSSANEQFF. The DNA for the CDR3 is TGTGCCAGCAAAACCGGGACTAGCAGTGCCAATGAGCAGTTCTTC.

In its sample, this clone was seen a few times. V gene TRBV7-2 combines with J gene TRBJ1-1; 9 nucleotides match TRBD1. This CDR3 spans 17 amino acids. Germline loops: CDR1 SGHTA, CDR2 FQGNSA. The J segment lost 8 bases and the V segment lost 2 bases, leaving 15 bases of the junction unmatched. CDR3 sequence: CASSLSPPGQGFVEAFF. The CDR3 DNA follows: TGTGCCAGCAGCTTATCCCCGCCCGGACAGGGGTTCGTAGAAGCTTTCTTT.

The rearrangement links TRBV4-1 to TRBJ1-3, with 10 bases lining up with TRBD1. Germline assignment: CDR1 MGHRA and CDR2 YSYEKL. This CDR3 spans 15 amino acids. Trimming at V came to 1 base and at J to 7 bases, leaving 4 bases not matched to a gene. CDR3 in amino acids: CASSQGGQGRNTIYF. The DNA for the CDR3 is TGCGCCAGCAGCCAAGGGGGACAGGGGCGGAACACCATATATTTT.

The rearrangement uses TRBV9 and TRBJ2-5, with D tentatively TRBD2 (6 bases). Germline-derived CDR1 and CDR2 are SGDLS and YYNGEE. V was trimmed by 1 base and J by 5 bases, leaving 12 bases between them. The length of the CDR3 is 14 residues. For the CDR3, the DNA is TGTGCCAGCAGCGTACTCGGGAGCGGGGAGACCCAGTACTTC. Protein sequence: CASSVLGSGETQYF.

The chain is built from TRBV30 and TRBJ1-6; weak D call: TRBD1 (6 bases). Trimming cost V 3 bases and J 0 bases, with 9 bases left between them. Germline V gives CDR1 GTSNPN, CDR2 SVGIG (reference sequence). This CDR3 region has 15 residues. The CDR3 DNA follows: TGTGCCTGGAGCACAGGGAGCTCCTATAATTCACCCCTCCACTTT. Translating gives CAWSTGSSYNSPLHF.

The genes are TRBV29-1 and TRBJ1-2; D might be TRBD1 (6 bases). This CDR3 is built from 15 residues. Germline loops: CDR1 SQVTM, CDR2 ANQGSEA. Trimming stripped 2 bases from V and 8 bases from J, with 21 bases between. CDR3 bases: TGCAGCGTTGAATGGTTCTCCCAGGGGCCGGGCGGCTACACCTTC. Protein product: CSVEWFSQGPGGYTF.

Only a few counts were recorded for this clone. The chain combines TRBV7-9 with TRBJ1-2; D is unclear. The CDR3 covers 12 residues. CDR1 is SEHNR and CDR2 is FQNEAQ in the germline V gene (reference sequence). V gave up 2 bases and J gave up 8 bases, with 9 bases separating them. Written as DNA, the CDR3 is TGTGCCAGCAGCTTAAATGAGAGGGGCTACACCTTC. Protein product: CASSLNERGYTF.

The gene calls are TRBV6-6 and TRBJ2-1; 8 bases map to TRBD1. CDR3 length: 14 amino acids. Per germline, CDR1 MNHNY and CDR2 SVGAGI (reference sequence). V gave up 6 bases and J gave up 5 bases; unmatched junction bases: 6. CDR3 amino acids: CASRLRDRNNEQFF. CDR3 bases: TGTGCCAGCAGACTAAGGGACAGGAACAATGAGCAGTTCTTC.

This chain connects TRBV6-5 to TRBJ1-5; D is ambiguous. V lost 5 bases and J lost 11, with 19 bases in between. Germline V gene data show CDR1 as MNHEY and CDR2 as SVGAGI. The CDR3 is made up of 14 amino acids. The CDR3 loop is CASSPSTASGAQHF. DNA of the CDR3: TGTGCCAGCAGTCCTTCGACCGCTAGCGGGGCCCAGCATTTT.

CDR3 sequence: CSLRQANYGYTF. CDR3 in DNA: TGCAGCTTAAGACAGGCTAACTATGGCTACACCTTC. The chain joins TRBV29-1 to TRBJ1-2; TRBD1 might be the D (6 bases). Germline assignment: CDR1 SQVTM and CDR2 ANQGSEA. The V gene lost 8 bases and the J gene lost 0 bases, with 10 bases spanning the gap. The CDR3 extends over 12 amino acids.

CDR3 protein: CASSFPGQGDGYTF. In DNA form, the CDR3 reads TGTGCCAGCAGCTTCCCGGGACAGGGTGACGGCTACACCTTC. The V call is TRBV7-8, the J call TRBJ1-2; 9 bases fit TRBD1. This CDR3 contains 14 residues. J was trimmed by 8 bases and V by 3 bases; bases with no gene match: 7. CDR1 and CDR2 (germline): SGHVS, FQNEAQ.

The J gene is TRBJ2-3, the V gene TRBV30, with D possibly matching TRBD2 (5 bases). V lost 3 bases to trimming and J lost 2 bases, with 12 bases between them. Germline V gene sequence: CDR1 GTSNPN, CDR2 SVGIG (reference sequence). This CDR3 has 14 residues. This CDR3 reads CAWRGGLPTDTQYF. CDR3 sequence (DNA): TGTGCCTGGAGGGGCGGGCTACCCACAGATACGCAGTATTTT.

This clone was recorded once. J is TRBJ2-5 and V is TRBV5-5, with 10 bases identical to TRBD2. The CDR3 totals 16 residues. CDR1 SGHKS and CDR2 YYEKEE come from the germline V gene (reference sequence). With 1 base clipped from V and 5 bases from J, the junction kept 8 bases outside the gene matches. CDR3 DNA: TGTGCCAGCAGCTTGTCCAGCGGGAGGGTGGGGGAGACCCAGTACTTC. It is translated as CASSLSSGRVGETQYF. The variable domain in full, with the rest retrieved from reference TRBV5-5 and TRBJ2-5, is DAGVTQSPTHLIKTRGQQVTLRCSPISGHKSVSWYQQVLGQGPQFIFQYYEKEERGRGNFPDRFSARQFPNYSSELNVNALLLGDSALYLCASSLSSGRVGETQYFGPGTRLLVL.

The V and J genes are TRBV6-6 and TRBJ2-2; D is unclear. CDR3 length: 14 amino acids. The ends were cut back, 0 bases at V and 6 bases at J, with 8 bases in the middle. Germline CDR1 MNHNY, CDR2 SVGAGI (reference sequence). The CDR3: CASSYSASSGELFF. CDR3 nucleotide sequence: TGTGCCAGCAGTTACTCGGCCTCCTCCGGGGAGCTGTTTTTT.

The chain is built from TRBV12-3 or TRBV12-4 and TRBJ1-1, with unresolved D. The CDR3 spans 13 residues. The V and J ends lost 0 bases and 6 bases respectively, with 8 bases between them. CDR3 bases: TGTGCCAGCAGTTTAGCGCGGGAGGCTGAAGCTTTCTTT. Translating gives CASSLAREAEAFF.

The chain has TRBV29-1 and TRBJ2-1; the match to TRBD2 covers 13 bases. The length of the CDR3 is 14 residues. V lost 6 bases to trimming and J lost 9 bases; unmatched junction nucleotides: 8. The germline V gene encodes CDR1 SQVTM and CDR2 ANQGSEA. CDR3 coding DNA: TGCAGCGTAGGGACTAGCGGGGCCCTGAGTGAGCAGTTCTTC. Its protein is CSVGTSGALSEQFF.

This chain joins TRBV7-3 and TRBJ1-1; D may be TRBD1 (5 bases). V was trimmed by 5 bases and J by 8 bases, leaving 12 bases between them. Germline V gene data show CDR1 as SGHTA and CDR2 as FQGTGA. The CDR3 is 12 residues long. CDR3 nucleotide sequence: TGTGCCAGCAGCCATGGACAAGAGGAAGCTTTCTTT. Protein sequence: CASSHGQEEAFF.

The chain joins TRBV5-1 to TRBJ1-3; D is possibly TRBD1 (5 bases). Germline loops: CDR1 SGHRS, CDR2 YFSETQ. Trimming shortened V by 4 bases and J by 0 bases, and 14 bases separated the two germline ends. This CDR3 region has 16 residues. The chain's CDR3 is CASSPAGGFSGNTIYF. CDR3 bases: TGCGCCAGCAGCCCGGCGGGGGGATTCTCTGGAAACACCATATATTTT.

This clone has only one observation. The same CDR3 arises from other DNA sequences in this sample as well. The rearrangement links TRBV5-4 to TRBJ2-7, with 7 bases matching TRBD2. V lost 4 bases, J lost 0 bases, and 4 bases stayed unmatched. This CDR3 is 14 amino acids long. Germline CDR1 reads SGHNT; CDR2 reads YYREEE (reference sequence). The CDR3 reads CASSPTSDSYEQYF. In DNA, the CDR3 is TGTGCCAGCAGCCCCACTAGCGACTCCTACGAGCAGTACTTC.

V and J are TRBV6-1 and TRBJ1-6, with TRBD1 identical over 11 bases. After removal of 4 bases from V and 0 bases from J, the junction contained 2 bases not matched to a gene. From germline, CDR1 is MNHNS and CDR2 SASEGT. There are 17 residues in the CDR3. In DNA, the CDR3 is TGTGCCAGCAGTGTAGGGACAGGGGGCTCCTATAATTCACCCCTCCACTTT. Protein: CASSVGTGGSYNSPLHF.

The chain recombines TRBV4-2 with TRBJ1-2, with 7 bases fitting TRBD1. Unmatched junction bases numbered 5, after V lost 0 bases and J lost 4 bases. The germline V gene encodes CDR1 LGHNA and CDR2 YNFKEQ. This CDR3 has 15 residues. The DNA of the CDR3 is TGTGCCAGCAGCCAAGATCAGCGGACAGGCTATGGCTACACCTTC. It translates to CASSQDQRTGYGYTF.

The chain links TRBV11-2 to TRBJ1-2, with 11 positions matching TRBD1. The V segment lost 5 bases and the J segment 5 bases; nucleotides outside the gene matches: 7. The CDR3 is 15 amino acids. The germline V gene has CDR1 SGHAT and CDR2 FQNNGV. The CDR3 DNA follows: TGTGCCAGCAGCCGGAGTGGGACAGGGGGTTATGGCTACACCTTC. Its protein product is CASSRSGTGGYGYTF. The full variable domain, completed using reference TRBV11-2 and TRBJ1-2, is EAGVAQSPRYKIIEKRQSVAFWCNPISGHATLYWYQQILGQGPKLLIQFQNNGVVDDSQLPKDRFSAERLKGVDSTLKIQPAKLEDSAVYLCASSRSGTGGYGYTFGSGTRLTVV.

This clone was recorded once. The V and J genes are TRBV19 and TRBJ1-5; 8 bases are shared with TRBD1. The CDR3 has 16 residues. V trimming: 5 bases; J trimming: 6 bases; junction bases outside the gene matches: 12. The germline gives CDR1 LNHDA, CDR2 SQIVND (reference sequence). The CDR3 loop is CASSSRSQGAFQPQHF. The CDR3, as DNA: TGTGCCAGTAGTTCCCGAAGTCAGGGGGCGTTTCAGCCCCAGCATTTT.

J is TRBJ2-7 and V is TRBV18, with a possible D match to TRBD2 (5 bases). Germline lookup yields CDR1 KGHSH and CDR2 LQKENI. The ends were cut back, 3 bases at V and 0 bases at J, with 12 bases in the middle. CDR3 size: 15 residues. The CDR3 reads CASSPSLGGSYEQYF. CDR3 nucleotide sequence: TGTGCCAGCTCACCTAGTTTAGGAGGCTCCTACGAGCAGTACTTC.

The chain is built from TRBV5-4 and TRBJ2-2; a weak D match, TRBD1 (6 bases). Deletions cut 2 bases from V and 6 bases from J, with 14 bases between. Germline assignment: CDR1 SGHNT and CDR2 YYREEE (reference sequence). This CDR3 spans 15 amino acids. The CDR3 nucleotides read TGTGCCAGCAGCTTCGGAGACAGGTCCGCCGGGGAGCTGTTTTTT. Its protein product is CASSFGDRSAGELFF.